The clone carrying this T cell receptor (beta chain) showed up just a few times. The antigen is undetermined. The sample comes from a study of CD8 T cells in ankylosing spondylitis. V was trimmed by 3 bases and J by 2 bases, leaving 14 bases between them. The CDR3 is made up of 15 amino acids. Germline CDR1 and CDR2: KGHSH and LQKENI. TCRdb analysed the 5' RACE reads with MiXCR anew, one entry per CDR3 protein. The data contain under 170,000 distinct CDR3 sequences, 40% to 50% of them singletons. Study-level points and caveats: The authors reported significant enrichment of disease-linked clones in matched ankylosing spondylitis synovial fluid. Characteristic of ankylosing spondylitis blood, it appeared, was a TCR beta motif comprising several highly homologous variants. Within peripheral blood, clones linked to disease were CD8+ and relatively rare.

The chain uses TRBV18 and TRBJ2-7; D remains ambiguous. Sample: synovial fluid, either unsorted or a sorted T cell fraction (not recorded which). The clonotype originates from a male donor with ankylosing spondylitis. The CDR3 reads CASSPGNSRTYEQYF. The CDR3 DNA reads as TGTGCCAGCTCACCGGGGAACAGTAGGACCTACGAGCAGTACTTC.